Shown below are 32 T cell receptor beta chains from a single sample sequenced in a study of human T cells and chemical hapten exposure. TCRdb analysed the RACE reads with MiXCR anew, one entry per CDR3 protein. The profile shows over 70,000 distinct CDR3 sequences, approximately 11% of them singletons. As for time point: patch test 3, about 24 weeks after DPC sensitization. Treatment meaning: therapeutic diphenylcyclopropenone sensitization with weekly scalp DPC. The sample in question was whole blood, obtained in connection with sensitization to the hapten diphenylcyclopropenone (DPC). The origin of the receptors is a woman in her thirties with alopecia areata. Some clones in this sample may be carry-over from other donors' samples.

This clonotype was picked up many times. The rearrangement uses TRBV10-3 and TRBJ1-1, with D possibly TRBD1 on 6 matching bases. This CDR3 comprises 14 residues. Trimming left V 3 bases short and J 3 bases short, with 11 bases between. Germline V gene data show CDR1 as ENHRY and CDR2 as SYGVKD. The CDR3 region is CAISDTGSDTEAFF. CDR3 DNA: TGTGCCATCAGTGACACAGGGTCGGACACTGAAGCTTTCTTT.

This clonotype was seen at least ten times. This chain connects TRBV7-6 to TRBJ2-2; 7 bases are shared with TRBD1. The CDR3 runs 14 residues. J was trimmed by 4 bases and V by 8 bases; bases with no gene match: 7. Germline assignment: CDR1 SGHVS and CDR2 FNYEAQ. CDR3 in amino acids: CASGVGQVTGELFF. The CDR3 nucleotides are TGTGCCAGCGGAGTAGGACAGGTCACCGGGGAGCTGTTTTTT.

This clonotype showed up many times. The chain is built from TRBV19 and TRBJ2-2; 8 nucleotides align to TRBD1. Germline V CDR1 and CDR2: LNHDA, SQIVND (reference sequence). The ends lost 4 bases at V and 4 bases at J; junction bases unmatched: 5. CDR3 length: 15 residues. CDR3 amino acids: CASSRQGASTGELFF. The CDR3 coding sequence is TGTGCCAGTAGTAGGCAGGGGGCTTCCACCGGGGAGCTGTTTTTT.

The CDR3 DNA follows: TGTGCCAGCTCTTCATGGACTGAAGCTTTCTTT. It yields the protein CASSSWTEAFF. V is TRBV5-6 and J is TRBJ1-1; D unresolved. The ends were cut back, 7 bases at V and 5 bases at J, with 9 bases in the middle. Germline CDR1 reads SGHDT; CDR2 reads YYEEEE. The CDR3 has 11 amino acids.

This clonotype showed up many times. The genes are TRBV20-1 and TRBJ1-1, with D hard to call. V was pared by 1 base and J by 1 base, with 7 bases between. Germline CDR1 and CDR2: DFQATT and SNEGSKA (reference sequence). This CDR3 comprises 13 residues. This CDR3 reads CSARVAANTEAFF. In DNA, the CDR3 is TGCAGTGCTAGAGTGGCAGCGAACACTGAAGCTTTCTTT.

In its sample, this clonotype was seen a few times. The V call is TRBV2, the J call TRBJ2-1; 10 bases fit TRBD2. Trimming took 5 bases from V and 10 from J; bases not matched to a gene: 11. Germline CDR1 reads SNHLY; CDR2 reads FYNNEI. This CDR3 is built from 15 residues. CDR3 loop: CASSSLAGSAGEQFF. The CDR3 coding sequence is TGTGCCAGCAGTTCACTAGCGGGAAGTGCGGGGGAGCAGTTCTTC.

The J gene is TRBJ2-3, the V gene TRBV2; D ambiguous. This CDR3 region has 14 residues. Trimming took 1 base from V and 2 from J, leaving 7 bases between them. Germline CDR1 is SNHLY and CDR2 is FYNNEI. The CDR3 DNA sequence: TGTGCCAGCAGTGAAGTCAGCCTCACAGATACGCAGTATTTT. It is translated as CASSEVSLTDTQYF.

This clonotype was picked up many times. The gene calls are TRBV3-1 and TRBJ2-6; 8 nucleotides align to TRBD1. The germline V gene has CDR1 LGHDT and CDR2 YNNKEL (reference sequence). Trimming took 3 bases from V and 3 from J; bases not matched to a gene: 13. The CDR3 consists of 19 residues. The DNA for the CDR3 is TGTGCCAGCAGCCAGTTTACCGACAGGGGAGCGAGTGGGGCCAACGTCCTGACTTTC. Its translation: CASSQFTDRGASGANVLTF.

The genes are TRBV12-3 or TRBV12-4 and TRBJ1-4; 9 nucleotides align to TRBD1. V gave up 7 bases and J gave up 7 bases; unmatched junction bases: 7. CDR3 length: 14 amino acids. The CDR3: CASTRDRGSEKLFF. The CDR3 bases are TGTGCCAGCACCAGAGACAGGGGGAGTGAAAAACTGTTTTTT.

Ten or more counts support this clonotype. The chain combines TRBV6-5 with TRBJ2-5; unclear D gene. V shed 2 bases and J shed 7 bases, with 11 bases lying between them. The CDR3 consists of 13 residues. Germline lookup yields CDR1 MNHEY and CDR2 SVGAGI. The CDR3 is CASSYGGPGTQYF. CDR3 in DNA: TGTGCCAGCAGTTACGGCGGCCCGGGGACCCAGTACTTC.

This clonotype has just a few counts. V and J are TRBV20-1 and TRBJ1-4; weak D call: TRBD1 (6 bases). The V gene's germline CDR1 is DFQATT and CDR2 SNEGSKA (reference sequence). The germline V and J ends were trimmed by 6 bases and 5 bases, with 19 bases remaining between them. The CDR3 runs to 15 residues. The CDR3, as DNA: TGCAGTGCCCCGCCATTATGGGGGCAGAATGAAAAACTGTTTTTT. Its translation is CSAPPLWGQNEKLFF.

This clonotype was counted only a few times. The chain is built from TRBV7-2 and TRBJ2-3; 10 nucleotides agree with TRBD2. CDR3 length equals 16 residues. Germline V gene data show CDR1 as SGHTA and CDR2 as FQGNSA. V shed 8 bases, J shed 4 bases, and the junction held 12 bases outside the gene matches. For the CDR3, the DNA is TGTGCCAGCGAAGAAGGAGCGGGAGGGCCCGCAGATACGCAGTATTTT. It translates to CASEEGAGGPADTQYF.

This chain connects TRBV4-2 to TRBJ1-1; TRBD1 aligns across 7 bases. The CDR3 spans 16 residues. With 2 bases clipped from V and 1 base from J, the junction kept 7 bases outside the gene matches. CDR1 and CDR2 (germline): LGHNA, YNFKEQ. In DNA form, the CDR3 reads TGTGCCAGCAGCCAACCCACAGGGGCAAGGAACACTGAAGCTTTCTTT. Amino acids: CASSQPTGARNTEAFF.

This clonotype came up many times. CDR3 loop: CASSPNRSNQPQHF. The CDR3 region has the DNA TGTGCCAGCTCACCAAACAGGTCCAATCAGCCCCAGCATTTT. V usage is TRBV18 and J usage is TRBJ1-5; maybe TRBD1 (5 bases). The CDR3 runs to 14 residues. Germline-derived CDR1 and CDR2 are KGHSH and LQKENI. V shed 2 bases and J shed 3 bases, with 8 bases lying between them.

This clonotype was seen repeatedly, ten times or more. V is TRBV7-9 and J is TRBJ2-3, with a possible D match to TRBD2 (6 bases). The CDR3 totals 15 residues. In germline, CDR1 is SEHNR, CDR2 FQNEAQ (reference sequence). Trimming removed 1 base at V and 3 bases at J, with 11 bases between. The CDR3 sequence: CASSLGLDVTDTQYF. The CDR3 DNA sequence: TGTGCCAGCAGCTTAGGACTAGATGTTACAGATACGCAGTATTTT.

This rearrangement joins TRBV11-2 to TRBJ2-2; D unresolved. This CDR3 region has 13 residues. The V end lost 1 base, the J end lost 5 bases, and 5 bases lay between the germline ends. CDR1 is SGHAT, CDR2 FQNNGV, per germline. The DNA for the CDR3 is TGTGCCAGCAGCTTAGTGTTTACCGGGGAGCTGTTTTTT. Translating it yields CASSLVFTGELFF.

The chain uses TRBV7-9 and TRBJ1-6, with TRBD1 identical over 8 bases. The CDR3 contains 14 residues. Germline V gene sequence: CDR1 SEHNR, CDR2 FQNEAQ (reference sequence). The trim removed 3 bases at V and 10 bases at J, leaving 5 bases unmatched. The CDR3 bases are TGTGCCAGCAGCTTGCAGGGGGCTAAATCACCCCTCCACTTT. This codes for CASSLQGAKSPLHF.

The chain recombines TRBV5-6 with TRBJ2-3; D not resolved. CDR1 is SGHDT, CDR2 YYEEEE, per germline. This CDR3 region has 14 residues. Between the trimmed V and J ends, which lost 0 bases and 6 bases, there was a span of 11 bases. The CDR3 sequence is CASSLAVTPDTQYF. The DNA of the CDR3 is TGTGCCAGCAGCTTGGCGGTGACACCGGATACGCAGTATTTT.

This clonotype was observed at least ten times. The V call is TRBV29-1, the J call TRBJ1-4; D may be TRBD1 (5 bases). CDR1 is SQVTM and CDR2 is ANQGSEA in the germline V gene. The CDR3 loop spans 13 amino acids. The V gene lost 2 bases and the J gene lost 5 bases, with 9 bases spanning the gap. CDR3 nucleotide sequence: TGCAGCGTTGAACGACAGCAGAATGAAAAACTGTTTTTT. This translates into CSVERQQNEKLFF. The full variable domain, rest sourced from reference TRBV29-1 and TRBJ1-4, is SAVISQKPSRDICQRGTSLTIQCQVDSQVTMMFWYRQQPGQSLTLIATANQGSEATYESGFVIDKFPISRPNLTFSTLTVSNMSPEDSSIYLCSVERQQNEKLFFGSGTQLSVL.

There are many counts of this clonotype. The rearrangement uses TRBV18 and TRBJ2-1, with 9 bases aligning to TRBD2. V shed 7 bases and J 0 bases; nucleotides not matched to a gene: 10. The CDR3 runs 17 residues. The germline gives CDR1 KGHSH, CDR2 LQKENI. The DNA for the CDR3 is TGTGCCAGCTTGACGACAGCGGGGGGCTCCTCCTACAATGAGCAGTTCTTC. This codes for CASLTTAGGSSYNEQFF. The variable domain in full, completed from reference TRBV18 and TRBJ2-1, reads NAGVMQNPRHLVRRRGQEARLRCSPMKGHSHVYWYRQLPEEGLKFMVYLQKENIIDESGMPKERFSAEFPKEGPSILRIQQVVRGDSAAYFCASLTTAGGSSYNEQFFGPGTRLTVL.

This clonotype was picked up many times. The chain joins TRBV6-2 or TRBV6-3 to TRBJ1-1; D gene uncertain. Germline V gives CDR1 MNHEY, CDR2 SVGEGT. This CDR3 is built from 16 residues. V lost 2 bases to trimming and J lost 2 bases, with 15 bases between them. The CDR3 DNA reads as TGTGCCAGCAGTTACAGGGCTTTGAGAACAAACACTGAAGCTTTCTTT. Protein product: CASSYRALRTNTEAFF.

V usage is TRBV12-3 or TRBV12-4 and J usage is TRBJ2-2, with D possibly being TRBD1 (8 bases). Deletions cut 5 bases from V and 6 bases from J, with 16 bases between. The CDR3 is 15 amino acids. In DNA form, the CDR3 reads TGTGCCAGCAGTCCGACAGGGGCGGGAGCCGGGGAGCTGTTTTTT. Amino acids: CASSPTGAGAGELFF.

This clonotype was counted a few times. The CDR3 DNA is TGTGCCTGGAGGGTAGGGACTTTTGGCACTGAAGCTTTCTTT. Protein sequence: CAWRVGTFGTEAFF. The rearrangement joins TRBV30 to TRBJ1-1; perhaps TRBD1 as D (5 bases). From germline, CDR1 is GTSNPN and CDR2 SVGIG (reference sequence). V lost 3 bases and J lost 4, with 15 bases in between. The CDR3 consists of 14 residues.

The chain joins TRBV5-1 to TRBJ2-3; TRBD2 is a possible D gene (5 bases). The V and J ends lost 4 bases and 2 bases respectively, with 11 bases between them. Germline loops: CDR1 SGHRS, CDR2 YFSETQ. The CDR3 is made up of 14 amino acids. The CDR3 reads CASSPREPTDTQYF. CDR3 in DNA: TGCGCCAGCAGCCCGAGGGAACCCACAGATACGCAGTATTTT.

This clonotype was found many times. CDR3 coding DNA: TGTGCCAGCAGTTACTCGAACAGCTTTTACAATGAGCAGTTCTTC. It is translated as CASSYSNSFYNEQFF. V usage is TRBV6-5 and J usage is TRBJ2-1; D is uncertain. The CDR3 extends over 15 amino acids. V lost 0 bases, J lost 4 bases, and 10 bases lay in between. Germline V gene sequence: CDR1 MNHEY, CDR2 SVGAGI.

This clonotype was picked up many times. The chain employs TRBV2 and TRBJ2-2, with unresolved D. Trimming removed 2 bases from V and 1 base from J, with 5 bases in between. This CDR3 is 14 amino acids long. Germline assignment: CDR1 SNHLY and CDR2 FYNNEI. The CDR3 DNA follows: TGTGCCAGCAGTGAATTGGAGAACACCGGGGAGCTGTTTTTT. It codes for CASSELENTGELFF.

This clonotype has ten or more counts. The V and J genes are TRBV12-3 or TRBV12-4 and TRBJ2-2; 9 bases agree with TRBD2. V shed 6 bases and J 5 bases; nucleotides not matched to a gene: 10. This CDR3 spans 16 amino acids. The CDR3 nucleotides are TGTGCCAGCAGGGCGGCTAGCGGGGTCCTTACCGGGGAGCTGTTTTTT. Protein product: CASRAASGVLTGELFF.

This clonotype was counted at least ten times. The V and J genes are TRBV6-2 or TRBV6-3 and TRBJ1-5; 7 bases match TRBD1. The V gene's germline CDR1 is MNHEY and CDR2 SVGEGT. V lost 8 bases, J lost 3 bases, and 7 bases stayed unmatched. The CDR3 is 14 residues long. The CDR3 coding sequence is TGTGCCAGCGGAACCGACAGGGACAATCAGCCCCAGCATTTT. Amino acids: CASGTDRDNQPQHF.

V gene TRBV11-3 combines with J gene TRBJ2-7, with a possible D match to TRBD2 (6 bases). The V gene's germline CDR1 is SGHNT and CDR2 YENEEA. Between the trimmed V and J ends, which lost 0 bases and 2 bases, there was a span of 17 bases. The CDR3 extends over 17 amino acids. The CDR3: CASSLDSRGLTAYEQYV. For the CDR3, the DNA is TGTGCCAGCAGCTTAGATTCGAGGGGACTGACCGCCTACGAGCAGTACGTC.

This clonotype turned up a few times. CDR3 sequence reads: CASTALGDTQYF. In DNA, the CDR3 is TGTGCCAGCACCGCGCTAGGGGATACGCAGTATTTT. The chain joins TRBV2 to TRBJ2-3; D is ambiguous. Germline assignment: CDR1 SNHLY and CDR2 FYNNEI. V was shortened by 7 bases and J by 6 bases, with 11 bases between the two germline ends. The CDR3 consists of 12 residues.

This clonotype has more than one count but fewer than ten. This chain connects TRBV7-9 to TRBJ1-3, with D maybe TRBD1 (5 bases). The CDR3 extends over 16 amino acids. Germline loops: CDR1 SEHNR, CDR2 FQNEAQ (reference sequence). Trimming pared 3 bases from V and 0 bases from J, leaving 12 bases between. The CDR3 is CASSFDVGLSGNTIYF. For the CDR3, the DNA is TGTGCCAGCAGCTTTGACGTGGGACTCTCTGGAAACACCATATATTTT.

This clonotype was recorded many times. The chain's CDR3 is CASSLEGGTEAFF. In nucleotides, the CDR3 is TGTGCCAGCAGCTTAGAGGGTGGCACTGAAGCTTTCTTT. The chain uses TRBV7-9 and TRBJ1-1; D gene unclear. V was cut by 1 base and J by 4 bases, with 7 bases left in between. Germline loops: CDR1 SEHNR, CDR2 FQNEAQ (reference sequence). CDR3 length: 13 amino acids.